Sequencing of this T cell receptor (beta chain) was carried out in a study of T-cell reconstitution after alpha-beta-depleted transplantation in children. Points from the study as a whole: Roughly two months post-transplant, alpha-beta T cells reportedly originated from several hundred graft clones that had expanded. From surviving recipient T cells and thymic progenitors came the high day-60 TCRbeta diversity observed in some patients. The main origin of T-cell counts and diversity one year after transplant was newly produced T cells.

V lost 2 bases and J 7 bases, leaving 17 bases between the germline ends. There are 16 residues in the CDR3. The germline CDR1 and CDR2 sequences are MNHEY and SVGEGT. It was with unique molecular identifiers that the TCRbeta library was prepared. Each CDR3 protein is one row after TCRdb ran MiXCR on the PCR reads. The sample carries fewer than 450,000 distinct CDR3 sequences, roughly 17% recorded once. This clonotype appeared a few times. No antigen is known for it. This specimen consisted of PBMCs, mostly from graft donor cells, obtained 360 days after TCRalphabeta/CD19-depleted stem cell transplant. This sequence originates from a male patient aged 2-10 years who had a stem cell transplant for acute lymphoblastic leukemia, so the T cells may come from the graft donor. The chain couples TRBV6-2 or TRBV6-3 to TRBJ2-2, with a tentative D call TRBD1 (5 bases). The CDR3 DNA is TGTGCCAGCAGTTACGGTTGGGGCGTCGTGCTCGGGGAGCTGTTTTTT. Translating gives CASSYGWGVVLGELFF.